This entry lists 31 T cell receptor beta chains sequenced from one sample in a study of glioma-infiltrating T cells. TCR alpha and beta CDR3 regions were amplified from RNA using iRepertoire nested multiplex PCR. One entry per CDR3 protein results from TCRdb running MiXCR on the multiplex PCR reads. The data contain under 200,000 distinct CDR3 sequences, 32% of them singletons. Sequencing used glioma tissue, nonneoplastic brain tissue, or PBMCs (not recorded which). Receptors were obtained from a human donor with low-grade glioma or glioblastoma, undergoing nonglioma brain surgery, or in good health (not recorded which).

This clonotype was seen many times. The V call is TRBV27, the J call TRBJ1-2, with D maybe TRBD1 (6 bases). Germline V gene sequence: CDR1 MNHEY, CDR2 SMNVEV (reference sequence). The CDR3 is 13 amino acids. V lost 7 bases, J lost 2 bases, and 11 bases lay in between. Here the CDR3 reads CASKAGDNYGYTF. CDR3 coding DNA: TGTGCCAGCAAAGCAGGGGACAACTATGGCTACACCTTC.

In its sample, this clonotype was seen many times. CDR3 residues: CSANKQQGKYEQYF. The CDR3 DNA reads as TGCAGTGCTAACAAACAACAGGGAAAGTACGAGCAGTACTTC. This chain links TRBV20-1 with TRBJ2-7, with D maybe TRBD1 (6 bases). Germline-derived CDR1 and CDR2 are DFQATT and SNEGSKA (reference sequence). V was shortened by 4 bases and J by 4 bases, with 17 bases between the two germline ends. CDR3 length: 14 residues.

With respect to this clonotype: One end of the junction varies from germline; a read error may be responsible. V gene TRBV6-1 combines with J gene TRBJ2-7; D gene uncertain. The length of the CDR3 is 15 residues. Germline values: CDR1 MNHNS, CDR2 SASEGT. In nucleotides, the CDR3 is TGTGCCAGCAGCCCACCCCCCCGCGGTGCACGCGAGAAGTACTTC. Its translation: CASSPPPRGAREKYF.

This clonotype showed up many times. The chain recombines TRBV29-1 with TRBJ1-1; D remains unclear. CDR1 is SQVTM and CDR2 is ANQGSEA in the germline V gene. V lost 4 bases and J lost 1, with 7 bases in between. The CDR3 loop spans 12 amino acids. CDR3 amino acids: CSVARGNTEAFF. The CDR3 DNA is TGCAGCGTTGCTCGCGGGAACACTGAAGCTTTCTTT.

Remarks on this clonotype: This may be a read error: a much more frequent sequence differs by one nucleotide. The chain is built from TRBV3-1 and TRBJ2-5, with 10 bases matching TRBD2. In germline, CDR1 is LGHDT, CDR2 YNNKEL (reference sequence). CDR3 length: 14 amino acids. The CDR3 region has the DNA TGTGCCAGCACCTCTAGCGGGGGACAAGAGCCCCAGTACTTC. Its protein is CASTSSGGQEPQYF.

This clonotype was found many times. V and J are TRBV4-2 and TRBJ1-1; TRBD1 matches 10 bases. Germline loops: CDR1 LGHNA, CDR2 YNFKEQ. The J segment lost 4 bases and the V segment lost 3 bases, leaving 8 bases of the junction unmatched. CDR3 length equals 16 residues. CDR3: CASSQRGDRGFTEAFF. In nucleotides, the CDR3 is TGTGCCAGCAGCCAGCGAGGGGACAGGGGTTTCACTGAAGCTTTCTTT.

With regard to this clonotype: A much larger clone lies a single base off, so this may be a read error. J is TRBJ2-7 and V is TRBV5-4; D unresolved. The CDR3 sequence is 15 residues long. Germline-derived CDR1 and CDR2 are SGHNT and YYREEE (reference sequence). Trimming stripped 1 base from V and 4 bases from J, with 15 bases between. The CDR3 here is CASSLLTWFSYEQYF. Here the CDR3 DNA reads TGTGCCAGCAGCTTGTTGACATGGTTTTCGTACGAGCAGTACTTC.

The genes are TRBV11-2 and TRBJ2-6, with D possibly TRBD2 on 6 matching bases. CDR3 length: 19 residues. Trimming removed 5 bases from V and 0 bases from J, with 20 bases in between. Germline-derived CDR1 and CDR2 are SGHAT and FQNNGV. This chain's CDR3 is CASSQLGTRGSSGANVLTF. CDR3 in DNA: TGTGCCAGCAGCCAGCTGGGCACCCGGGGGTCCTCTGGGGCCAACGTCCTGACTTTC. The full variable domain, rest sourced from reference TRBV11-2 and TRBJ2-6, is EAGVAQSPRYKIIEKRQSVAFWCNPISGHATLYWYQQILGQGPKLLIQFQNNGVVDDSQLPKDRFSAERLKGVDSTLKIQPAKLEDSAVYLCASSQLGTRGSSGANVLTFGAGSRLTVL.

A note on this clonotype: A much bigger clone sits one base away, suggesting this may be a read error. In nucleotides, the CDR3 is TGTGCCAGCAGTCGGCCCTTGGGACGGAACAATGGGCAGTTCTTC. Amino acids: CASSRPLGRNNGQFF. This chain uses TRBV6-1 with TRBJ2-1; D tentatively reads TRBD1 or TRBD2 (5 bases each). The CDR3 totals 15 residues. Germline CDR1 is MNHNS and CDR2 is SASEGT.

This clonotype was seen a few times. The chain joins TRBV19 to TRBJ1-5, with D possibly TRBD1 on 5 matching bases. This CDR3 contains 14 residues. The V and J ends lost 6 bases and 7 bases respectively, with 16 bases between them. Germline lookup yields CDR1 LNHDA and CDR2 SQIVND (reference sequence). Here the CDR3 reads CASSLGGVFQPQHF. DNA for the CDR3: TGTGCCAGTAGCCTCGGGGGAGTCTTCCAGCCCCAGCATTTT.

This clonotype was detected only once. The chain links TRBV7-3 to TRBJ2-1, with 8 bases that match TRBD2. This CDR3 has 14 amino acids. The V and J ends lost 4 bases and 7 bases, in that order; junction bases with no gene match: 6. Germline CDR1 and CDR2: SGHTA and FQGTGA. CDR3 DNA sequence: TGTGCCAGCAGCTGGACTAGCCACTCGAATGAGCAGTTCTTC. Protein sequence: CASSWTSHSNEQFF.

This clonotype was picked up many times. CDR3 in amino acids: CASSYTHYNEQFF. The CDR3 coding sequence is TGTGCCAGCAGCTATACACACTACAATGAGCAGTTCTTC. This rearrangement joins TRBV7-2 to TRBJ2-1; D unclear. Germline values: CDR1 SGHTA, CDR2 FQGNSA. The CDR3 totals 13 residues. V was shortened by 4 bases and J by 3 bases, with 7 bases between the two germline ends.

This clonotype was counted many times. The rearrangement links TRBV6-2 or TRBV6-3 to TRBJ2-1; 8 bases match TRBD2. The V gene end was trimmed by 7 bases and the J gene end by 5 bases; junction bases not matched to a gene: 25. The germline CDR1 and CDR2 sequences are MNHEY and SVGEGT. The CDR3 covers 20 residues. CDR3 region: CASNPTGVKLRLARNNEQFF. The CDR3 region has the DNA TGTGCCAGCAACCCGACAGGAGTTAAACTCCGACTAGCGAGAAACAATGAGCAGTTCTTC.

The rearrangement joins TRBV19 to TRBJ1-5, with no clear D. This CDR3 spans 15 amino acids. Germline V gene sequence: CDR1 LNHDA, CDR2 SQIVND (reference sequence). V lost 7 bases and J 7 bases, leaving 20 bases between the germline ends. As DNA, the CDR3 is TGTGCCAGTATCACAAGCGCCGGGGTTGGACAGCCCCAGCATTTT. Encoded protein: CASITSAGVGQPQHF.

The DNA of the CDR3 is TGTGCCGGGGCCATGAGGCGGGCAGATACGCAGTATTTT. It encodes CAGAMRRADTQYF. The chain is built from TRBV30 and TRBJ2-3; the D call may be TRBD1 or TRBD2 (5 bases each). V shed 8 bases and J shed 4 bases, with 16 bases lying between them. The CDR3 is made up of 13 amino acids. The germline V gene encodes CDR1 GTSNPN and CDR2 SVGIG (reference sequence). The complete variable domain, with remaining parts taken from reference TRBV30 and TRBJ2-3, reads SQTIHQWPATLVQPVGSPLSLECTVEGTSNPNLYWYRQAAGRGLQLLFYSVGIGQISSEVPQNLSASRPQDRQFILSSKKLLLSDSGFYLCAGAMRRADTQYFGPGTRLTVL.

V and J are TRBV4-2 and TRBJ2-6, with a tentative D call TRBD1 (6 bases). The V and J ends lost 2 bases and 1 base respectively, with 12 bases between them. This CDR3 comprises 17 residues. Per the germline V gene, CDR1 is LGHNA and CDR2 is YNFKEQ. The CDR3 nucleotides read TGTGCCAGCAGCCAAAAAATCAGGGGTTCTGGGGCCAACGTCCTGACTTTC. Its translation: CASSQKIRGSGANVLTF.

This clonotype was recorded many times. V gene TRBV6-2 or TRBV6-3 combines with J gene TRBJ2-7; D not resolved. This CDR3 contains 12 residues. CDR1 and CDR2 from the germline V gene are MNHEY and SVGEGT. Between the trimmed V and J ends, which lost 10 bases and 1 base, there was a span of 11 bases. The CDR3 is CATRSASYEQYF. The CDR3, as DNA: TGTGCCACCCGAAGCGCGTCCTACGAGCAGTACTTC.

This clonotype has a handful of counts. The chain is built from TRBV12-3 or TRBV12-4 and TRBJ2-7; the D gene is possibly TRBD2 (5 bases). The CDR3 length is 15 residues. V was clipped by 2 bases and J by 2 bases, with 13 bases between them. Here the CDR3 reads CASSLSGRTPYEQYF. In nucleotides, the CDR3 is TGTGCCAGCAGTTTAAGTGGGAGAACCCCCTACGAGCAGTACTTC.

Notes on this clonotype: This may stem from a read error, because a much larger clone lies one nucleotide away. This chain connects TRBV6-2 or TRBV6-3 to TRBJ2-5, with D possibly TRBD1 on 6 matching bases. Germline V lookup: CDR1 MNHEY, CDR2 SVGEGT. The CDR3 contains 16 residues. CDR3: CAISWGQGLAQETQYF. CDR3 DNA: TGTGCCATCAGTTGGGGGCAGGGATTAGCACAAGAGACCCAGTACTTC.

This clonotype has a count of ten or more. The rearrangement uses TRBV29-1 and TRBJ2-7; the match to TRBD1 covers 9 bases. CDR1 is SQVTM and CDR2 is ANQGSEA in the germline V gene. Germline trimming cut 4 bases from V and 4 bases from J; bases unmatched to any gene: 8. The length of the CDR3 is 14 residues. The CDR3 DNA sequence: TGCAGCGTTGTAACGCAAGACAGGGGGTACGAGCAGTACTTC. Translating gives CSVVTQDRGYEQYF.

CDR3 in DNA: TGTGCCAGCAGCCCAGGACTAGCGGGAGTGGAGTTTGAGCAGTTCTTC. It specifies CASSPGLAGVEFEQFF. The J gene is TRBJ2-1, the V gene TRBV6-2 or TRBV6-3; 13 bases fit TRBD2. The germline gives CDR1 MNHEY, CDR2 SVGEGT. CDR3 length equals 16 residues. V dropped 6 bases and J dropped 9; count of bases not matched to a gene: 11.

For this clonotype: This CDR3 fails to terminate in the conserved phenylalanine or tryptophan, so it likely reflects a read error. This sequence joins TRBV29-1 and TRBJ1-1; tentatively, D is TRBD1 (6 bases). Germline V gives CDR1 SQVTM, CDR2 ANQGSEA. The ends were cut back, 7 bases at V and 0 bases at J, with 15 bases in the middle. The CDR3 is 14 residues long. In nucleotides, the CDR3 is TGCAGCGGGGAAACAGGGAATATGAACACTGAAGCTTTCTCT. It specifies CSGETGNMNTEAFS.

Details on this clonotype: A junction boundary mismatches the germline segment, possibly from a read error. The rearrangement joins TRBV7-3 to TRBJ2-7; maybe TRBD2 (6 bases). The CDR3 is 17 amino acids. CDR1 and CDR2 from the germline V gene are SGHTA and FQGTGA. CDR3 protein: CASSQVSGSRTSYEQYF. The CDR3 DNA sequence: TGCGCCAGCAGCCAAGTAAGCGGGTCTAGGACCTCCTACGAGCAGTACTTC.

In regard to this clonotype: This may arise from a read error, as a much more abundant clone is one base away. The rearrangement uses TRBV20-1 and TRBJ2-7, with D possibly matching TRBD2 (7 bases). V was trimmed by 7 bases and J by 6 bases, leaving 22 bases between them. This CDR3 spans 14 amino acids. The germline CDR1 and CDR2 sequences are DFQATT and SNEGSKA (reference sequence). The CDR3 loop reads CSEGGGRGDGEQYF. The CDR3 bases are TGCAGTGAGGGAGGGGGGCGGGGTGACGGCGAGCAGTACTTC.

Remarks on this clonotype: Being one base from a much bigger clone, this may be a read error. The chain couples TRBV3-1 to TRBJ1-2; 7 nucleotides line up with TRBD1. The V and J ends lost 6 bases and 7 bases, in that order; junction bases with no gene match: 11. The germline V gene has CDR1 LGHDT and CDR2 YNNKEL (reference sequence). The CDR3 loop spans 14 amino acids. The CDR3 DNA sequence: TGTGCCAGCAGACGCAGGGACAGCGAGCTTGGCTACACCTTC. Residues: CASRRRDSELGYTF.

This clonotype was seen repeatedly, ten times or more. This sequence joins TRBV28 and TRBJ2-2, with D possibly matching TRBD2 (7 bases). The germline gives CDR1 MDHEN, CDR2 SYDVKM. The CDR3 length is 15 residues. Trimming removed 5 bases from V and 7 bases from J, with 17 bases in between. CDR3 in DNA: TGTGCCAGCAGTAACCAGGGAGGGGGGATCGGGGAGCTGTTTTTT. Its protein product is CASSNQGGGIGELFF.

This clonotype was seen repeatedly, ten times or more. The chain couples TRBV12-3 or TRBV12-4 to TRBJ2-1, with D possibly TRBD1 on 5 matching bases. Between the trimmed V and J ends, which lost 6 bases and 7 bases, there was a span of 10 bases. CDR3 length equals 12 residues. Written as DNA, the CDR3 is TGTGCCAGCAGAATACAGGATAATGAGCAGTTCTTC. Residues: CASRIQDNEQFF.

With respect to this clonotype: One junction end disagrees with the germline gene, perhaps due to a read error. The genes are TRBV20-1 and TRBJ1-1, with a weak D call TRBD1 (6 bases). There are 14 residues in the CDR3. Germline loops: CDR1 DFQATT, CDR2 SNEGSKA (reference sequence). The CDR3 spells CRAPEGHLNTEAFF. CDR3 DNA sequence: TGCCGTGCCCCGGAGGGACACTTGAACACTGAAGCTTTCTTT.

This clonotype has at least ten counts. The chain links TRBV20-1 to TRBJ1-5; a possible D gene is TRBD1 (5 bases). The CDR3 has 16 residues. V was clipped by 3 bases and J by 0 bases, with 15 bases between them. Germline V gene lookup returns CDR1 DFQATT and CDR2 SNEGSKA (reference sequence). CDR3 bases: TGCAGTGCTAGTAACAGGAGTTTCTATAGCAATCAGCCCCAGCATTTT. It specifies CSASNRSFYSNQPQHF.

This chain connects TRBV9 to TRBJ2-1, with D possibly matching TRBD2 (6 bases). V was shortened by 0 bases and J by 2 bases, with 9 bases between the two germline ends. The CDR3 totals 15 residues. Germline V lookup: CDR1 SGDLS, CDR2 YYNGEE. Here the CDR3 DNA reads TGTGCCAGCAGCGTAGTCGGGAGCGCCTACAATGAGCAGTTCTTC. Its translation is CASSVVGSAYNEQFF.

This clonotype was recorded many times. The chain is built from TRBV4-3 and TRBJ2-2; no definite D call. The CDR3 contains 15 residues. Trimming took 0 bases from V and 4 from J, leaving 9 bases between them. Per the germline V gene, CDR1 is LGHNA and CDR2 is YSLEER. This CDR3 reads CASSQDQASTGELFF. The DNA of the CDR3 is TGCGCCAGCAGCCAAGACCAGGCGTCCACCGGGGAGCTGTTTTTT.